The 22 T cell receptor beta chains given below trace back to one sample, sequenced in a study of identical twins. Using its own MiXCR run on the 5' RACE reads, TCRdb lists one record per CDR3 protein. Of 450,000 or so distinct CDR3 sequences in the sample, more than 20% were seen once. The sample also formed part of further work on T cells expressing NK-cell markers.

The sample comprised CD4+ T cells sorted from blood. The receptors come from a woman aged 18-29 years in good health.

J is TRBJ1-1 and V is TRBV7-2; TRBD1 might be the D (5 bases). Germline V lookup: CDR1 SGHTA, CDR2 FQGNSA. V was shortened by 1 base and J by 8 bases, with 14 bases between the two germline ends. The CDR3 totals 14 residues. The CDR3 region has the DNA TGTGCCAGCAGCTTAGGGGGGTCCGGCCCCGAAGCTTTCTTT. Translation gives CASSLGGSGPEAFF.

The chain uses TRBV10-3 and TRBJ2-1, with 11 nucleotides matching TRBD2. The CDR3 consists of 16 residues. Germline CDR1 and CDR2: ENHRY and SYGVKD. With 4 bases clipped from V and 5 bases from J, the junction kept 7 bases outside the gene matches. CDR3 sequence (DNA): TGTGCCATCAGTGTCGCCGGGACTAGCGGCAACAATGAGCAGTTCTTC. This encodes CAISVAGTSGNNEQFF.

The chain has TRBV11-2 and TRBJ2-3; TRBD2 aligns across 12 bases. The CDR3 is 18 residues long. J lost 7 bases, V lost 1 base, and 12 bases had no gene match. Per germline, CDR1 SGHAT and CDR2 FQNNGV. The CDR3, as DNA: TGTGCCAGCAGCTTAGTGGGGTCTAGCGGGGGGGCCTGGTATACGCAGTATTTT. It yields the protein CASSLVGSSGGAWYTQYF.

This clonotype was detected many times. The chain couples TRBV5-6 to TRBJ2-7, with TRBD1 matching over 8 bases. Germline V gene data show CDR1 as SGHDT and CDR2 as YYEEEE. V was clipped by 6 bases and J by 8 bases; unmatched bases: 7. This CDR3 contains 12 residues. CDR3 amino acids: CASNQGQGKQYF. The CDR3 bases are TGTGCCAGCAACCAAGGACAGGGCAAGCAGTACTTC. Combining the CDR3 with reference TRBV5-6 and TRBJ2-7 gives the whole variable domain DAGVTQSPTHLIKTRGQQVTLRCSPKSGHDTVSWYQQALGQGPQFIFQYYEEEERQRGNFPDRFSGHQFPNYSSELNVNALLLGDSALYLCASNQGQGKQYFGPGTRLTVT.

In this sample, this clonotype turned up a few times. The genes are TRBV2 and TRBJ1-2; D ambiguous. The V gene lost 6 bases and the J gene lost 0 bases, with 14 bases spanning the gap. This CDR3 is 15 amino acids long. The V gene's germline CDR1 is SNHLY and CDR2 FYNNEI. The CDR3 bases are TGTGCCAGCAGCCTGGACGCAGACTCTAACTATGGCTACACCTTC. Translated: CASSLDADSNYGYTF.

This chain joins TRBV5-1 and TRBJ1-4, with D unresolved. The CDR3 length is 16 residues. The ends were cut back, 0 bases at V and 4 bases at J, with 13 bases in the middle. CDR1 SGHRS and CDR2 YFSETQ come from the germline V gene. CDR3 protein: CASSLEPAGLNEKLFF. The CDR3 DNA is TGCGCCAGCAGCTTGGAGCCCGCAGGCCTTAATGAAAAACTGTTTTTT.

This rearrangement joins TRBV12-3 or TRBV12-4 to TRBJ2-1, with D perhaps matching TRBD2 (5 bases). V was clipped by 3 bases and J by 7 bases, with 16 bases between them. The CDR3 totals 15 residues. CDR3 in DNA: TGTGCCAGCAGTTTCTGGGGAGTTGGCCCGAATGAGCAGTTCTTC. It specifies CASSFWGVGPNEQFF.

The chain recombines TRBV7-2 with TRBJ1-3; D gene ambiguous. Deletions cut 0 bases from V and 0 bases from J, with 9 bases between. This CDR3 region has 16 residues. Germline CDR1 and CDR2: SGHTA and FQGNSA. The CDR3 loop is CASSLARHLSGNTIYF. CDR3 coding DNA: TGTGCCAGCAGCTTAGCCAGACACCTCTCTGGAAACACCATATATTTT.

This clonotype was found a few times. The chain combines TRBV6-1 with TRBJ2-1; 7 positions match TRBD2. The CDR3 contains 15 residues. Germline CDR1 reads MNHNS; CDR2 reads SASEGT. The V gene end was trimmed by 5 bases and the J gene end by 3 bases; junction bases not matched to a gene: 7. Here the CDR3 DNA reads TGTGCCAGCAGTCTGGAGCGGGGAAACTACAATGAGCAGTTCTTC. The encoded protein is CASSLERGNYNEQFF.

The genes are TRBV29-1 and TRBJ1-3; D ambiguous. The germline gives CDR1 SQVTM, CDR2 ANQGSEA. Trimming shortened V by 5 bases and J by 4 bases, and 6 bases separated the two germline ends. The CDR3 runs to 11 residues. The CDR3 is CSVWQGNTIYF. CDR3 nucleotides: TGCAGCGTTTGGCAGGGAAACACCATATATTTT. The full variable domain, its missing parts supplied by reference TRBV29-1 and TRBJ1-3, is SAVISQKPSRDICQRGTSLTIQCQVDSQVTMMFWYRQQPGQSLTLIATANQGSEATYESGFVIDKFPISRPNLTFSTLTVSNMSPEDSSIYLCSVWQGNTIYFGEGSWLTVV.

There are a few counts of this clonotype. The rearrangement links TRBV28 to TRBJ2-1, with D possibly being TRBD1 (5 bases). The CDR3 covers 14 residues. Trimming left V 5 bases short and J 9 bases short, with 17 bases between. CDR1 is MDHEN and CDR2 is SYDVKM in the germline V gene. CDR3 sequence: CASSLPQGLGEQFF. The CDR3 nucleotides read TGTGCCAGCAGTCTGCCCCAGGGTTTGGGTGAGCAGTTCTTC.

A few counts support this clonotype. The chain recombines TRBV3-1 with TRBJ2-7; D is unclear. Germline CDR1 and CDR2: LGHDT and YNNKEL (reference sequence). V dropped 0 bases and J dropped 5 bases, with 11 bases sitting between them. This CDR3 is built from 14 residues. The CDR3 loop reads CASSQDLGSNEQYF. The CDR3, as DNA: TGTGCCAGCAGCCAAGATTTGGGGTCCAACGAGCAGTACTTC.

The chain carries TRBV9 and TRBJ2-5; no clear D. The CDR3 extends over 13 amino acids. Germline V gene data show CDR1 as SGDLS and CDR2 as YYNGEE. Trimming left V 0 bases short and J 5 bases short, with 8 bases between. CDR3 protein: CASSVDASETQYF. CDR3 nucleotides: TGTGCCAGCAGCGTAGACGCCTCTGAGACCCAGTACTTC.

Only a few counts were recorded for this clonotype. The genes are TRBV6-1 and TRBJ2-3; TRBD2 matches at 10 bases. The germline V gene encodes CDR1 MNHNS and CDR2 SASEGT. With 7 bases clipped from V and 2 bases from J, the junction kept 6 bases outside the gene matches. The CDR3 has 15 amino acids. CDR3 coding DNA: TGTGCCAGCATCCCTAGCGGGGGATACACAGATACGCAGTATTTT. It translates to CASIPSGGYTDTQYF.

This clonotype was detected a few times. The V gene is TRBV12-3 or TRBV12-4, the J gene TRBJ2-1; the match to TRBD2 covers 10 bases. This CDR3 comprises 16 residues. V dropped 6 bases and J dropped 5; count of bases not matched to a gene: 10. The CDR3 DNA is TGTGCCAGCAGGCGGGGGGGACTAGCGAGGAACAATGAGCAGTTCTTC. Protein: CASRRGGLARNNEQFF.

The chain is built from TRBV5-1 and TRBJ2-7, with TRBD2 matching 12 bases. The CDR3 loop spans 16 amino acids. Germline CDR1 is SGHRS and CDR2 is YFSETQ. V trimming: 4 bases; J trimming: 3 bases; junction bases outside the gene matches: 8. The CDR3 region is CASSREASGGVYEQYF. In DNA, the CDR3 is TGCGCCAGCAGCCGGGAGGCTAGCGGGGGGGTCTACGAGCAGTACTTC.

This chain joins TRBV20-1 and TRBJ2-1, with D unresolved. The CDR3 consists of 14 residues. V lost 6 bases to trimming and J lost 8 bases, with 20 bases between them. CDR1 is DFQATT and CDR2 is SNEGSKA in the germline V gene (reference sequence). This CDR3 reads CSAITRGIGDEQFF. DNA of the CDR3: TGCAGTGCCATCACCCGAGGAATTGGTGATGAGCAGTTCTTC.

This clonotype has just a few counts. This chain links TRBV9 with TRBJ2-1; 10 bases align to TRBD1. This CDR3 is built from 15 residues. V shed 4 bases and J 7 bases; nucleotides not matched to a gene: 8. Germline V lookup: CDR1 SGDLS, CDR2 YYNGEE. This CDR3 is CASSPRTGGGNEQFF. The CDR3, as DNA: TGTGCCAGCAGCCCGAGGACAGGGGGGGGTAATGAGCAGTTCTTC.

This clonotype occurred a few times. The V call is TRBV5-1, the J call TRBJ2-1, with D possibly being TRBD1 or TRBD2 (5 bases each). This CDR3 spans 14 amino acids. The germline gives CDR1 SGHRS, CDR2 YFSETQ. The V and J ends lost 1 base and 6 bases respectively, with 11 bases between them. CDR3 amino acids: CASSLPPRGNEQFF. The CDR3 region has the DNA TGCGCCAGCAGCTTGCCCCCGAGGGGCAATGAGCAGTTCTTC.

The chain couples TRBV21-1 to TRBJ2-5; TRBD1 was called by the table and not checked on the DNA. TRBV21-1 is tagged as a pseudogene. The CDR3 runs 15 residues. The CDR3 DNA reads TGTGCCAGCAGCAGGCCCTACAGGGGGTCAGAGACCCAGTACTTC. It codes for CASSRPYRGSETQYF.

The chain employs TRBV10-3 and TRBJ1-6; D is uncertain. CDR3 length equals 13 residues. The V end was cut by 10 bases, the J end by 8 bases, with 15 bases between. CDR1 is ENHRY and CDR2 is SYGVKD in the germline V gene. CDR3: CATRPVEDSPLHF. Written as DNA, the CDR3 is TGTGCCACCCGACCTGTCGAGGATTCACCCCTCCACTTT.

This clonotype was found a few times. The chain links TRBV12-3 or TRBV12-4 to TRBJ2-7; 7 bases agree with TRBD2. The CDR3 spans 14 residues. J lost 3 bases, V lost 2 bases, and 4 bases had no gene match. The CDR3 bases are TGTGCCAGCAGTTTAACTAGCGCGGGCTACGAGCAGTACTTC. Translated, it gives CASSLTSAGYEQYF.